The 19 T cell receptor beta chains in this list originate from one sample, sequenced in a study of blood T cell repertoires in COVID-19. Produced via immunoSEQ multiplex PCR; TCRdb's table is partial and in-frame only. The repertoire holds about 58,000 clones, about four fifths seen once, with roughly 9.3% in the top ten. The source material was peripheral blood. All receptors come from a man at least 80 years old with COVID-19, enrolled during active disease.

The J gene is TRBJ1-1, the V gene TRBV6-6; D is unresolved. This CDR3 spans 15 amino acids. V dropped 6 bases and J dropped 0 bases, with 14 bases sitting between them. The germline CDR1 and CDR2 sequences are MNHNY and SVGAGI (reference sequence). The CDR3 bases are TGTGCCAGCAGCCCCCCAGGCGGGATGAACACTGAAGCTTTCTTT. Translation: CASSPPGGMNTEAFF.

This clone was seen only a few times. CDR3 amino acids: CASSLFRGDTEAFF. The DNA of the CDR3 is TGTGCCAGCAGCTTGTTTCGGGGGGACACTGAAGCTTTCTTT. This chain connects TRBV5-5 to TRBJ1-1, with D perhaps TRBD1 (5 bases). The CDR3 covers 14 residues. Germline CDR1 SGHKS, CDR2 YYEKEE (reference sequence). Trimming took 1 base from V and 3 from J, leaving 10 bases between them.

This clone has only one observation. V usage is TRBV21-1 and J usage is TRBJ2-3; TRBD1 is the table's D call, not checked against the DNA. TRBV21-1 is designated a pseudogene. The CDR3 is made up of 17 amino acids. The CDR3 bases are TGTGCCAGCAGCCGCCAGGGCTACCCCCTTGGTACAGATACGCAGTATTTT. Translation: CASSRQGYPLGTDTQYF.

This chain uses TRBV5-5 with TRBJ2-5; 16 positions match TRBD2. The CDR3 extends over 17 amino acids. Germline CDR1 SGHKS, CDR2 YYEKEE (reference sequence). The V and J ends lost 4 bases and 5 bases, in that order; junction bases with no gene match: 8. The CDR3 DNA is TGTGCCAGCAGCCCCGGGACTAGCGGGGGGGCGCGGGAGACCCAGTACTTC. Its protein is CASSPGTSGGARETQYF.

The chain links TRBV10-3 to TRBJ2-5; 9 bases map to TRBD1. The length of the CDR3 is 12 residues. Per the germline V gene, CDR1 is ENHRY and CDR2 is SYGVKD. With 10 bases clipped from V and 2 bases from J, the junction kept 2 bases outside the gene matches. The CDR3 reads CATGQGQETQYF. The CDR3, as DNA: TGTGCCACCGGACAGGGGCAAGAGACCCAGTACTTC.

This chain connects TRBV4-3 to TRBJ1-1; D remains unclear. From germline, CDR1 is LGHNA and CDR2 YSLEER. The V and J ends lost 4 bases and 8 bases respectively, with 11 bases between them. The CDR3 is 12 residues long. DNA of the CDR3: TGCGCCAGCAGCCGCAAGGGCGGGGAAGCTTTCTTT. Encoded protein: CASSRKGGEAFF.

V gene TRBV28 combines with J gene TRBJ2-7; 9 bases agree with TRBD2. CDR3 length equals 15 residues. The V gene end was trimmed by 5 bases and the J gene end by 2 bases; junction bases not matched to a gene: 7. Per germline, CDR1 MDHEN and CDR2 SYDVKM. The CDR3 coding sequence is TGTGCCAGCAGTACACCGGGACTAGCCACCTACGAGCAGTACTTC. Its protein is CASSTPGLATYEQYF.

The chain links TRBV5-5 to TRBJ2-3, with TRBD1 identical over 12 bases. CDR1 and CDR2 (germline): SGHKS, YYEKEE (reference sequence). With 4 bases clipped from V and 0 bases from J, the junction kept 6 bases outside the gene matches. The CDR3 runs to 17 residues. Here the CDR3 reads CASSHRDRGLSTDTQYF. In DNA, the CDR3 is TGTGCCAGCAGCCACCGGGACAGGGGGCTTAGCACAGATACGCAGTATTTT.

CDR3 coding DNA: TGTGCCAGCAGTTACGGGCAGGGTGGCTACGAGCAGTACTTC. Amino acid sequence: CASSYGQGGYEQYF. The rearrangement joins TRBV6-2 or TRBV6-3 to TRBJ2-7, with D perhaps matching TRBD1 (5 bases). The CDR3 has 14 residues. Germline loops: CDR1 MNHEY, CDR2 SVGEGT. The germline V and J ends were trimmed by 2 bases and 3 bases, with 11 bases remaining between them.

In nucleotides, the CDR3 is TGCGCCAGCAGCTCCGGGACAGGGGCCGCCGGGGAGCTGTTTTTT. The encoded protein is CASSSGTGAAGELFF. The chain recombines TRBV5-1 with TRBJ2-2; 10 nucleotides line up with TRBD1. Trimming cost V 3 bases and J 6 bases; bases outside gene matches: 5. Looked up from germline, CDR1 is SGHRS and CDR2 is YFSETQ. There are 15 residues in the CDR3. The full variable domain, completed using reference TRBV5-1 and TRBJ2-2, is KAGVTQTPRYLIKTRGQQVTLSCSPISGHRSVSWYQQTPGQGLQFLFEYFSETQRNKGNFPGRFSGRQFSNSRSEMNVSTLELGDSALYLCASSSGTGAAGELFFGEGSRLTVL.

This chain links TRBV19 with TRBJ1-2; the match to TRBD1 covers 8 bases. The CDR3 loop spans 14 amino acids. Per germline, CDR1 LNHDA and CDR2 SQIVND (reference sequence). V trimming: 7 bases; J trimming: 4 bases; junction bases outside the gene matches: 8. The CDR3 bases are TGTGCCAGTATCGCTTCTGACAGGGGCTATGGCTACACCTTC. It specifies CASIASDRGYGYTF.

The gene calls are TRBV5-1 and TRBJ2-1; D may be TRBD1 (6 bases). The germline V gene has CDR1 SGHRS and CDR2 YFSETQ. The CDR3 spans 15 residues. V lost 1 base to trimming and J lost 7 bases, with 15 bases between them. The CDR3, as DNA: TGCGCCAGCAGCTTGATAGCAGGGGTAGGGAATGAGCAGTTCTTC. This codes for CASSLIAGVGNEQFF.

The CDR3 loop is CSVGGQGLDTQYF. CDR3 nucleotides: TGCAGTGTGGGGGGACAGGGGTTGGATACGCAGTATTTT. The chain uses TRBV29-1 and TRBJ2-3, with 10 bases that match TRBD1. The CDR3 length is 13 residues. CDR1 is SQVTM, CDR2 ANQGSEA, per germline.

This chain uses TRBV5-1 with TRBJ1-2, with 10 bases that match TRBD1. Germline CDR1 SGHRS, CDR2 YFSETQ. The CDR3 consists of 15 residues. Trimming took 4 bases from V and 3 from J; bases not matched to a gene: 6. CDR3 sequence reads: CASSPTGTGDYGYTF. The CDR3 bases are TGCGCCAGCAGCCCTACCGGGACAGGGGACTATGGCTACACCTTC. Using reference TRBV5-1 and TRBJ1-2 for the parts outside the CDR3, the full variable domain is KAGVTQTPRYLIKTRGQQVTLSCSPISGHRSVSWYQQTPGQGLQFLFEYFSETQRNKGNFPGRFSGRQFSNSRSEMNVSTLELGDSALYLCASSPTGTGDYGYTFGSGTRLTVV.

This clone was recorded once. J is TRBJ2-1 and V is TRBV29-1; TRBD1 agrees at 10 bases. V shed 3 bases and J 3 bases; nucleotides not matched to a gene: 2. The CDR3 runs 14 residues. Germline V gene sequence: CDR1 SQVTM, CDR2 ANQGSEA. The CDR3 DNA sequence: TGCAGCGTTGAGAGGGACAGGGGCTACAATGAGCAGTTCTTC. It is translated as CSVERDRGYNEQFF.

The chain combines TRBV11-2 with TRBJ2-3; 8 nucleotides line up with TRBD1. In germline, CDR1 is SGHAT, CDR2 FQNNGV. The CDR3 has 15 amino acids. V gave up 0 bases and J gave up 6 bases; unmatched junction bases: 5. The CDR3 is CASSLETGAGDTQYF. Here the CDR3 DNA reads TGTGCCAGCAGCTTAGAGACAGGGGCGGGGGATACGCAGTATTTT.

V gene TRBV5-1 combines with J gene TRBJ1-6, with TRBD1 identical over 8 bases. CDR3 size: 13 residues. V was clipped by 7 bases and J by 9 bases; unmatched bases: 6. CDR1 is SGHRS and CDR2 is YFSETQ in the germline V gene. CDR3 residues: CASGDRLSSPLHF. Here the CDR3 DNA reads TGCGCCAGCGGGGACAGGCTTAGTTCACCCCTCCACTTT.

A single count supports this clone. This sequence joins TRBV18 and TRBJ2-1, with a possible D match to TRBD1 (5 bases). Between the trimmed V and J ends, which lost 2 bases and 8 bases, there was a span of 7 bases. In germline, CDR1 is KGHSH, CDR2 LQKENI. There are 12 residues in the CDR3. The CDR3 is CASSPTGDEQFF. The DNA of the CDR3 is TGTGCCAGCTCACCAACAGGCGATGAGCAGTTCTTC.

This sequence joins TRBV7-6 and TRBJ2-5, with 14 bases lining up with TRBD2. The germline V gene encodes CDR1 SGHVS and CDR2 FNYEAQ. The CDR3 totals 18 residues. V dropped 5 bases and J dropped 2; count of bases not matched to a gene: 10. CDR3 DNA sequence: TGTGCCAGCAGCACCATCGGACTAGCGGGGGGTGGGCAAGAGACCCAGTACTTC. It yields the protein CASSTIGLAGGGQETQYF.